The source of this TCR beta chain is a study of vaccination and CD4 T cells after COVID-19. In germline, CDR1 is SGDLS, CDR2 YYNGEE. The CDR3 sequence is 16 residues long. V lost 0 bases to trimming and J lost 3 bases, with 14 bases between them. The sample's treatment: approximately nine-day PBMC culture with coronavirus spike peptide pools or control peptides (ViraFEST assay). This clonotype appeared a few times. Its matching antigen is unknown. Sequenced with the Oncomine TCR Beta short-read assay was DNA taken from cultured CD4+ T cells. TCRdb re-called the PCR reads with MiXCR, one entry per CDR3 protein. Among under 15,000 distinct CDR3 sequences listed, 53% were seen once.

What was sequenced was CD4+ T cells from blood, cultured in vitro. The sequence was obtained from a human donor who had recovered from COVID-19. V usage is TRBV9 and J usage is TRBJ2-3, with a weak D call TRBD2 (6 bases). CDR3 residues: CASSVGASASTDTQYF. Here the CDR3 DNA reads TGTGCCAGCAGCGTAGGAGCTAGCGCGTCGACAGATACGCAGTATTTT.